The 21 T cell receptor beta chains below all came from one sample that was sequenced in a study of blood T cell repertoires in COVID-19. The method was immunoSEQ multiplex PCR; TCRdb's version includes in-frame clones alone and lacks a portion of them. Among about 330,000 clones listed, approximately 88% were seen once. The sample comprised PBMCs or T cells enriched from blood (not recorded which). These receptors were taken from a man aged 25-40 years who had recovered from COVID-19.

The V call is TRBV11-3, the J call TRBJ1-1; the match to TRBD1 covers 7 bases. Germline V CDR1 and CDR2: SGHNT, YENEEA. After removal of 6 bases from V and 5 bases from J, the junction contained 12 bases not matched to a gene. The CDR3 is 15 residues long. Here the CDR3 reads CASRKGTALQTEAFF. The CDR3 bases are TGTGCCAGCAGGAAGGGGACAGCCCTACAAACTGAAGCTTTCTTT. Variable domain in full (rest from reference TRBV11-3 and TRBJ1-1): EAGVVQSPRYKIIEKKQPVAFWCNPISGHNTLYWYLQNLGQGPELLIRYENEEAVDDSQLPKDRFSAERLKGVDSTLKIQPAELGDSAVYLCASRKGTALQTEAFFGQGTRLTVV.

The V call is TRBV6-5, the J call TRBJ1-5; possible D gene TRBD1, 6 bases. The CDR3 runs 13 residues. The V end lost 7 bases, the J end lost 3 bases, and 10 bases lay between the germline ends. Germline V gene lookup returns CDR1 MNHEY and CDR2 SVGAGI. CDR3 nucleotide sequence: TGTGCCAGCAACGGACAGCTCAATCAGCCCCAGCATTTT. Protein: CASNGQLNQPQHF.

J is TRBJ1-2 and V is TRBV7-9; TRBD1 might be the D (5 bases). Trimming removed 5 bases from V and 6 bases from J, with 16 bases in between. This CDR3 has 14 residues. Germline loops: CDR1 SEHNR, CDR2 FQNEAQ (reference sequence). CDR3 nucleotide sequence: TGTGCCAGCAGCCTTAGGGGCGGGGTAGATGGCTACACCTTC. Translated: CASSLRGGVDGYTF. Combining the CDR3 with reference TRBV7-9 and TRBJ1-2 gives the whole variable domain DTGVSQNPRHKITKRGQNVTFRCDPISEHNRLYWYRQTLGQGPEFLTYFQNEAQLEKSRLLSDRFSAERPKGSFSTLEIQRTEQGDSAMYLCASSLRGGVDGYTFGSGTRLTVV.

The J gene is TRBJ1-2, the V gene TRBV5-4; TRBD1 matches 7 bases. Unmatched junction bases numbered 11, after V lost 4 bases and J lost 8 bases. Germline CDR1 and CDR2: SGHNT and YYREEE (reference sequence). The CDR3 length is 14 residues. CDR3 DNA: TGTGCCAGCAGCGTTAGACAGGGATGGGAAGGCTACACCTTC. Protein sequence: CASSVRQGWEGYTF.

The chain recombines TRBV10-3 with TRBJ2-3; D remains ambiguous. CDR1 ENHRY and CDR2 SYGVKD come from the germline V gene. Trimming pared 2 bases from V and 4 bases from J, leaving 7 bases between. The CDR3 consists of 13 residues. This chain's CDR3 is CAISEGPPDTQYF. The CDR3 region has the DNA TGTGCCATCAGTGAGGGCCCACCAGATACGCAGTATTTT.

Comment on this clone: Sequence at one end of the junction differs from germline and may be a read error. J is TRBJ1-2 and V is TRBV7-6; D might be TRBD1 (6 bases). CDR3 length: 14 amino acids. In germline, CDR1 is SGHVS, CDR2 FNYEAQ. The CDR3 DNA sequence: TGTGCCAGCAGCTCCCAGACAGGTTACTATGACTACACCTTC. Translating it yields CASSSQTGYYDYTF.

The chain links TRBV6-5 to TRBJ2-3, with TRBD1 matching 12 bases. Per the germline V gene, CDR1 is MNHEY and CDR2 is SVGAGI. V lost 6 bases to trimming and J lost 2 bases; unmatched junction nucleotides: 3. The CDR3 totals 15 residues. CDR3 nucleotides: TGTGCCAGCAGCGGGACAGGGGGCGTCACAGATACGCAGTATTTT. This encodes CASSGTGGVTDTQYF.

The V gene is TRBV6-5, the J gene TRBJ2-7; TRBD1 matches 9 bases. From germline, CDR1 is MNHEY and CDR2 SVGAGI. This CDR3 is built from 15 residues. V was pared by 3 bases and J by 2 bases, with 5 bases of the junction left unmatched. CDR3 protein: CASSYRDREAYEQYF. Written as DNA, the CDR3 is TGTGCCAGCAGTTATCGGGACAGGGAAGCCTACGAGCAGTACTTC.

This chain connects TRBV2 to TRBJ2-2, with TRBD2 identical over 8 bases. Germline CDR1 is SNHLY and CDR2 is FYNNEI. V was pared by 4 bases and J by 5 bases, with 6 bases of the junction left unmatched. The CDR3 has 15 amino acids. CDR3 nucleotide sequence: TGTGCCAGCAGTGCCGTAGCGGGGCCAACCGGGGAGCTGTTTTTT. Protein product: CASSAVAGPTGELFF.

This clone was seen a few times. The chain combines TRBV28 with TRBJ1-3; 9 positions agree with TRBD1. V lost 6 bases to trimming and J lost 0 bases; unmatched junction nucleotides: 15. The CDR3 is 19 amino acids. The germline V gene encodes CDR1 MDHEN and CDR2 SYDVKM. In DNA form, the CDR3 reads TGTGCCAGCAGCCTCCTACCGGGACAGGGCCTCCTCTCTGGAAACACCATATATTTT. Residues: CASSLLPGQGLLSGNTIYF.

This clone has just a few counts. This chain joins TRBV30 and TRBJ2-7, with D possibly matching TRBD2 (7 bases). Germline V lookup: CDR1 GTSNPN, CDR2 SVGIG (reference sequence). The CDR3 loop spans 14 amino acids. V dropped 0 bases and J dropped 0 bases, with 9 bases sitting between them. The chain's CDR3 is CAWSVGGLSYEQYF. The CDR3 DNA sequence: TGTGCCTGGAGTGTCGGGGGGCTCTCCTACGAGCAGTACTTC.

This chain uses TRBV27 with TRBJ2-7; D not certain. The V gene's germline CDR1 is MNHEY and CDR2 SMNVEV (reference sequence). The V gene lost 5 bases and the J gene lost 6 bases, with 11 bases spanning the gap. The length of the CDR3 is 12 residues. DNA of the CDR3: TGTGCCAGCAGTAATTTCGGCGGCGAGCAGTACTTC. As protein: CASSNFGGEQYF.

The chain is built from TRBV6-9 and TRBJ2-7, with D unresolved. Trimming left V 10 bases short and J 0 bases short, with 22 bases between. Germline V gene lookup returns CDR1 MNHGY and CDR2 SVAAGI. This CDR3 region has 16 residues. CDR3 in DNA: TGTGCCATCCCGGTCCGTCGACATCTGAACTCCTACGAGCAGTACTTC. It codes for CAIPVRRHLNSYEQYF.

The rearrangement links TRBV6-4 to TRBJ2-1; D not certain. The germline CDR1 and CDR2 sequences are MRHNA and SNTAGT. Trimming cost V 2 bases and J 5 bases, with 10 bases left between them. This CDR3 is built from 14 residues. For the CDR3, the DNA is TGTGCCAGCAGTGACGAGTTCGGAGACAATGAGCAGTTCTTC. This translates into CASSDEFGDNEQFF.

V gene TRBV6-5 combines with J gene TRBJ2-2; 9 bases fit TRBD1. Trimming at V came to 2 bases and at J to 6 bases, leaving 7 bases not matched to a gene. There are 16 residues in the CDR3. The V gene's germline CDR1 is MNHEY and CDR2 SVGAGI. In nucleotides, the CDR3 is TGTGCCAGCAGTTACACCGGGACAGGGAAATCCGGGGAGCTGTTTTTT. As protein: CASSYTGTGKSGELFF.

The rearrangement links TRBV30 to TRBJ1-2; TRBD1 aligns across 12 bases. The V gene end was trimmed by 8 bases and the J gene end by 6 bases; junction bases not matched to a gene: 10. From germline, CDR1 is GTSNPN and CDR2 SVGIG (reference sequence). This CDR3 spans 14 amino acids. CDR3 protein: CAANPGQGAHGYTF. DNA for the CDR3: TGTGCCGCCAATCCGGGACAGGGGGCTCATGGCTACACCTTC.

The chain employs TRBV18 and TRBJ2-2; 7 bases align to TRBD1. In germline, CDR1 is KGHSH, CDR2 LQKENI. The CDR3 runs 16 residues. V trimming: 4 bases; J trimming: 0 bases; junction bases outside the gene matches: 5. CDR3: CASSLPGTANTGELFF. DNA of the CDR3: TGTGCCAGCTCACTGCCCGGGACAGCGAACACCGGGGAGCTGTTTTTT.

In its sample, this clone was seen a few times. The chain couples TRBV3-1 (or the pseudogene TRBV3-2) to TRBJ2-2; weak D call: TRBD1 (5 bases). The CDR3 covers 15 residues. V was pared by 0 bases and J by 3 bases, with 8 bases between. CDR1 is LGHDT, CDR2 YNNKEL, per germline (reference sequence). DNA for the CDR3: TGTGCCAGCAGCCAAGAATCAGGGTACACCGGGGAGCTGTTTTTT. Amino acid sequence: CASSQESGYTGELFF.

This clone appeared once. The CDR3 here is CATSVQDRGTGELFF. CDR3 nucleotides: TGTGCCACCAGTGTCCAAGACAGGGGCACCGGGGAGCTGTTTTTT. The V and J genes are TRBV24-1 and TRBJ2-2; 8 positions match TRBD1. V lost 5 bases to trimming and J lost 4 bases; unmatched junction nucleotides: 5. Germline assignment: CDR1 KGHDR and CDR2 SFDVKD. The CDR3 contains 15 residues.

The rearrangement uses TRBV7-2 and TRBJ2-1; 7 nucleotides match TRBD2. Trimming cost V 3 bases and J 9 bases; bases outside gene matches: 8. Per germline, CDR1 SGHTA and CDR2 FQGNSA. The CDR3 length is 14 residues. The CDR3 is CASSLRSGGGEQFF. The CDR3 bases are TGTGCCAGCAGCTTGAGGTCGGGGGGAGGTGAGCAGTTCTTC.

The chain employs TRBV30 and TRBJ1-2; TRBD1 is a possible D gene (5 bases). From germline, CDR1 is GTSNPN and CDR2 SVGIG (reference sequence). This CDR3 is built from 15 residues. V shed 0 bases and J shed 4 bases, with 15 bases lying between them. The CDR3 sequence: CAWSVGSGQPYGYTF. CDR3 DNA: TGTGCCTGGAGTGTCGGGTCAGGACAACCCTATGGCTACACCTTC.